Shown below are 10 T cell receptor beta chains from a single sample sequenced in a study of cytomegalovirus exposure and HLA in healthy donors. Here immunoSEQ multiplex PCR was the method, and the copy in TCRdb shows in-frame clones only, minus some. The table shows 150,000 to 200,000 clones, with 95% to 97% occurring only once. Sequencing used PBMCs. All receptors come from a woman aged 18 to 35 in good health and CMV-seronegative.

This chain links TRBV7-2 with TRBJ1-2; the D gene is possibly TRBD1 (6 bases). Trimming stripped 3 bases from V and 3 bases from J, with 14 bases between. This CDR3 comprises 15 residues. CDR1 SGHTA and CDR2 FQGNSA come from the germline V gene. The CDR3 sequence is CASSFGVGAYYGYTF. The DNA for the CDR3 is TGTGCCAGCAGCTTTGGGGTGGGGGCCTACTATGGCTACACCTTC. The variable domain in full, completed from reference TRBV7-2 and TRBJ1-2, reads GAGVSQSPSNKVTEKGKDVELRCDPISGHTALYWYRQSLGQGLEFLIYFQGNSAPDKSGLPSDRFSAERTGGSVSTLTIQRTQQEDSAVYLCASSFGVGAYYGYTFGSGTRLTVV.

The V gene is TRBV7-2, the J gene TRBJ1-1, with 9 bases identical to TRBD1. Germline V gene lookup returns CDR1 SGHTA and CDR2 FQGNSA. V was pared by 5 bases and J by 5 bases, with 6 bases of the junction left unmatched. The CDR3 is 14 residues long. CDR3 protein: CASSRGQGPTEAFF. CDR3 coding DNA: TGTGCCAGCAGCCGAGGACAGGGGCCGACTGAAGCTTTCTTT.

The J gene is TRBJ1-1, the V gene TRBV4-3; 8 bases fit TRBD1. After removal of 3 bases from V and 4 bases from J, the junction contained 7 bases not matched to a gene. The CDR3 contains 15 residues. CDR1 and CDR2 (germline): LGHNA, YSLEER. CDR3 DNA: TGCGCCAGCAGCCAGGGACAGGTTTCAGGCACTGAAGCTTTCTTT. It is translated as CASSQGQVSGTEAFF.

The rearrangement links TRBV7-2 to TRBJ2-7, with a weak D call TRBD2 (6 bases). The CDR3 totals 14 residues. CDR1 and CDR2 (germline): SGHTA, FQGNSA. The germline V and J ends were trimmed by 3 bases and 2 bases, with 11 bases remaining between them. In nucleotides, the CDR3 is TGTGCCAGCAGCTTCGGAGGGGCCACCTACGAGCAGTACTTC. Protein sequence: CASSFGGATYEQYF.

The rearrangement links TRBV6-5 to TRBJ1-2, with TRBD1 matching over 7 bases. CDR1 and CDR2 (germline): MNHEY, SVGAGI. The CDR3 has 13 amino acids. The J segment lost 2 bases and the V segment lost 6 bases, leaving 3 bases of the junction unmatched. The CDR3 DNA sequence: TGTGCCAGCAGGCAGGGACAGAACTATGGCTACACCTTC. Amino acid sequence: CASRQGQNYGYTF.

The genes are TRBV7-8 and TRBJ2-7; 7 bases map to TRBD1. V was pared by 6 bases and J by 3 bases, with 11 bases of the junction left unmatched. This CDR3 spans 15 amino acids. Germline V CDR1 and CDR2: SGHVS, FQNEAQ. CDR3 coding DNA: TGTGCCAGCAGTCCGACCAGGGGGTCCGACTACGAGCAGTACTTC. Translating it yields CASSPTRGSDYEQYF.

The chain joins TRBV7-6 to TRBJ1-1; TRBD1 matches at 9 bases. This CDR3 is built from 14 residues. The junction had 5 bases not matched to a gene; V was cut back by 5 bases and J by 4 bases. Germline values: CDR1 SGHVS, CDR2 FNYEAQ. Written as DNA, the CDR3 is TGTGCCAGCAGCCTCGGGACAGGGAGCACTGAAGCTTTCTTT. Encoded protein: CASSLGTGSTEAFF.

The chain is built from TRBV27 and TRBJ1-6, with 8 nucleotides matching TRBD1. This CDR3 has 14 amino acids. Per germline, CDR1 MNHEY and CDR2 SMNVEV (reference sequence). V shed 6 bases and J 5 bases; nucleotides not matched to a gene: 3. The CDR3 sequence is CASRGTGDNSPLHF. For the CDR3, the DNA is TGTGCCAGCAGGGGGACAGGAGATAATTCACCCCTCCACTTT.

V and J are TRBV7-2 and TRBJ2-2, with D tentatively TRBD1 (6 bases). The CDR3 consists of 15 residues. The germline CDR1 and CDR2 sequences are SGHTA and FQGNSA. Trimming removed 1 base at V and 4 bases at J, with 10 bases between. The CDR3 loop is CASSLVDRPTGELFF. Here the CDR3 DNA reads TGTGCCAGCAGCTTAGTCGACAGGCCCACCGGGGAGCTGTTTTTT.

The chain has TRBV7-9 and TRBJ1-1; tentatively, D is TRBD1 (5 bases). The CDR3 sequence is 12 residues long. Germline V lookup: CDR1 SEHNR, CDR2 FQNEAQ (reference sequence). Trimming stripped 8 bases from V and 1 base from J, with 8 bases between. The CDR3 region has the DNA TGTGCCAGCGGACATTCGAACACTGAAGCTTTCTTT. It specifies CASGHSNTEAFF. The whole variable domain, remainder taken from reference TRBV7-9 and TRBJ1-1, is DTGVSQNPRHKITKRGQNVTFRCDPISEHNRLYWYRQTLGQGPEFLTYFQNEAQLEKSRLLSDRFSAERPKGSFSTLEIQRTEQGDSAMYLCASGHSNTEAFFGQGTRLTVV.